Below are 26 T cell receptor beta chains sequenced from a single sample in a study of T cell repertoires in cytomegalovirus infection. For these receptors, no antigen is known. TCRdb used MiXCR to reprocess the reads, holding one entry per CDR3 protein. Altogether about 340,000 distinct CDR3 sequences are present, about 29% being singletons, with the ten largest covering about 20%. Sequenced here: cultured PBMCs, sampled from culture after CMV antigen stimulation. These receptors originate from a human donor in good health (CMV status not recorded). Some clones in this sample may be carry-over from other donors' samples.

This clonotype occurred a few times. The rearrangement links TRBV7-9 to TRBJ1-2, with TRBD1 matching over 10 bases. There are 17 residues in the CDR3. Trimming removed 5 bases from V and 4 bases from J; junction bases left unmatched: 13. The germline CDR1 and CDR2 sequences are SEHNR and FQNEAQ (reference sequence). CDR3 region: CASSRAGTGVAPYGYTF. DNA for the CDR3: TGTGCCAGCAGCCGCGCCGGGACAGGGGTCGCACCCTATGGCTACACCTTC.

This clonotype was seen more than once but under ten times. The chain combines TRBV6-1 with TRBJ1-3; D unresolved. The V and J ends lost 3 bases and 0 bases respectively, with 9 bases between them. The CDR3 covers 15 residues. Looked up from germline, CDR1 is MNHNS and CDR2 is SASEGT. In DNA form, the CDR3 reads TGTGCCAGCAGTGAGACCCAGAGCTCTGGAAACACCATATATTTT. Translating it yields CASSETQSSGNTIYF.

The chain employs TRBV5-4 and TRBJ2-1; TRBD2 matches at 11 bases. V lost 2 bases, J lost 10 bases, and 11 bases stayed unmatched. This CDR3 has 16 residues. Per germline, CDR1 SGHNT and CDR2 YYREEE (reference sequence). The CDR3 DNA is TGTGCCAGCAGCTTTGGGAGTAGCGGGGGGGCTGAGGAGCAGTTCTTC. This codes for CASSFGSSGGAEEQFF.

This clonotype has more than one count but fewer than ten. The rearrangement links TRBV18 to TRBJ2-7; either TRBD1 or TRBD2 may supply D (5 bases each). Between the trimmed V and J ends, which lost 2 bases and 7 bases, there was a span of 12 bases. Germline V gives CDR1 KGHSH, CDR2 LQKENI. The CDR3 runs to 13 residues. The CDR3 DNA is TGTGCCAGCTCACCAAACGGGGCGGAGGAGCAGTACTTC. Protein sequence: CASSPNGAEEQYF.

This clonotype was counted many times. The CDR3 protein is CASSFPGTSYEQYF. In DNA form, the CDR3 reads TGTGCCAGCAGTTTTCCCGGGACTTCTTACGAGCAGTACTTC. The rearrangement links TRBV6-1 to TRBJ2-7, with D possibly TRBD2 on 6 matching bases. The CDR3 length is 14 residues. Trimming took 5 bases from V and 4 from J, leaving 15 bases between them. Germline assignment: CDR1 MNHNS and CDR2 SASEGT.

In its sample, this clonotype was seen a few times. This rearrangement joins TRBV10-3 to TRBJ1-5; D not resolved. This CDR3 spans 13 amino acids. From germline, CDR1 is ENHRY and CDR2 SYGVKD. V was pared by 5 bases and J by 5 bases, with 10 bases between. The CDR3 DNA follows: TGTGCCATCAGTACCCAGACCGATCAGCCCCAGCATTTT. Translated: CAISTQTDQPQHF.

The rearrangement links TRBV28 to TRBJ1-1; D might be TRBD1 (6 bases). This CDR3 comprises 14 residues. The V gene lost 6 bases and the J gene lost 4 bases, with 15 bases spanning the gap. CDR1 and CDR2 (germline): MDHEN, SYDVKM. Here the CDR3 DNA reads TGTGCCAGCAGCATTAGGGGCAGGGGCACTGAAGCTTTCTTT. Its protein is CASSIRGRGTEAFF.

The gene calls are TRBV12-3 or TRBV12-4 and TRBJ2-7, with D possibly called TRBD1 or TRBD2 (6 bases each). Deletions cut 4 bases from V and 0 bases from J, with 10 bases between. This CDR3 comprises 14 residues. DNA of the CDR3: TGTGCCAGCAGTTCCTGGGGGGCCTCCTACGAGCAGTACTTC. Amino acid sequence: CASSSWGASYEQYF.

The chain has TRBV25-1 and TRBJ2-5, with TRBD2 identical over 7 bases. The V and J ends lost 4 bases and 4 bases, in that order; junction bases with no gene match: 3. The CDR3 runs to 13 residues. Germline loops: CDR1 MGHDK, CDR2 SYGVNS. Written as DNA, the CDR3 is TGTGCCAGCAGTGCCGGGAGGATAGAGACCCAGTACTTC. Its translation is CASSAGRIETQYF.

In this sample, this clonotype turned up once. V is TRBV3-1 and J is TRBJ1-4, with D hard to call. CDR3 size: 14 residues. Trimming pared 0 bases from V and 3 bases from J, leaving 5 bases between. Germline lookup yields CDR1 LGHDT and CDR2 YNNKEL (reference sequence). The CDR3 sequence is CASSQDGSNEKLFF. The CDR3 region has the DNA TGTGCCAGCAGCCAAGATGGGTCTAATGAAAAACTGTTTTTT.

There are a few counts of this clonotype. J is TRBJ1-4 and V is TRBV6-5; the D gene is possibly TRBD1 (6 bases). Germline loops: CDR1 MNHEY, CDR2 SVGAGI. The CDR3 sequence is 15 residues long. Trimming cost V 2 bases and J 5 bases, with 12 bases left between them. Here the CDR3 reads CASSYGTTQNEKLFF. CDR3 DNA: TGTGCCAGCAGTTACGGGACAACCCAAAATGAAAAACTGTTTTTT.

The V call is TRBV28, the J call TRBJ2-2; D gene ambiguous. The CDR3 contains 14 residues. Germline CDR1 is MDHEN and CDR2 is SYDVKM. V lost 6 bases, J lost 5 bases, and 13 bases lay in between. CDR3 DNA sequence: TGTGCCAGCAGCCATTTTCGGGCGACCGGGGAGCTGTTTTTT. Translating it yields CASSHFRATGELFF.

The V gene is TRBV6-1, the J gene TRBJ2-1; tentative D call: TRBD2 (6 bases). With 2 bases removed from V and 8 bases from J, the gap between germline ends came to 10 bases. CDR3 length: 13 residues. Germline lookup yields CDR1 MNHNS and CDR2 SASEGT. CDR3 sequence reads: CASSELRGDEQFF. CDR3 DNA: TGTGCCAGCAGTGAACTTCGCGGGGATGAGCAGTTCTTC.

On this clonotype itself: A much larger clone lies one base from this, so it may be a read error. V is TRBV12-3 or TRBV12-4 and J is TRBJ2-6; D uncertain. CDR3 length: 12 amino acids. CDR3 sequence: CAGSPPHNVLTF. The CDR3 nucleotides are TGTGCCGGCAGTCCTCCCCACAACGTCCTGACTTTC.

The CDR3 nucleotides are TGTGCCAGCAGCGAAGCCGGACATCCCCAGCATTTT. This codes for CASSEAGHPQHF. The J gene is TRBJ1-5, the V gene TRBV6-5; perhaps TRBD1 as D (5 bases). Germline V CDR1 and CDR2: MNHEY, SVGAGI. V gave up 6 bases and J gave up 10 bases, with 13 bases separating them. This CDR3 region has 12 residues.

The rearrangement links TRBV10-3 to TRBJ2-1; D is perhaps TRBD1 or TRBD2 (6 bases each). V lost 0 bases to trimming and J lost 6 bases, with 15 bases between them. CDR1 and CDR2 (germline): ENHRY, SYGVKD. The CDR3 has 16 residues. In DNA, the CDR3 is TGTGCCATCAGTGAGTCTAGGGGGGCCCTCACCAATGAGCAGTTCTTC. Protein: CAISESRGALTNEQFF.

The rearrangement links TRBV20-1 to TRBJ1-1; no definite D call. The CDR3 spans 16 residues. Germline-derived CDR1 and CDR2 are DFQATT and SNEGSKA (reference sequence). Trimming pared 1 base from V and 0 bases from J, leaving 15 bases between. The chain's CDR3 is CSARAAGRVMNTEAFF. The CDR3 nucleotides read TGCAGTGCTAGAGCAGCCGGGAGAGTTATGAACACTGAAGCTTTCTTT.

The table lists this clonotype with many counts. The rearrangement joins TRBV3-1 to TRBJ1-1; possibly TRBD1 for D (6 bases). The CDR3 extends over 22 amino acids. The V and J ends lost 0 bases and 0 bases respectively, with 29 bases between them. Per the germline V gene, CDR1 is LGHDT and CDR2 is YNNKEL (reference sequence). The CDR3 loop reads CASSQEWGLQGRGWTLNTEAFF. Here the CDR3 DNA reads TGTGCCAGCAGCCAAGAATGGGGATTACAGGGTAGGGGATGGACCTTGAACACTGAAGCTTTCTTT. Full variable domain (remainder filled in from reference TRBV3-1 and TRBJ1-1): DTAVSQTPKYLVTQMGNDKSIKCEQNLGHDTMYWYKQDSKKFLKIMFSYNNKELIINETVPNRFSPKSPDKAHLNLHINSLELGDSAVYFCASSQEWGLQGRGWTLNTEAFFGQGTRLTVV.

CDR3 amino acids: CSLHRGSNQPQHF. CDR3 sequence (DNA): TGCAGTCTTCACAGGGGTAGCAATCAGCCCCAGCATTTT. The J gene is TRBJ1-5, the V gene TRBV20-1; 7 bases line up with TRBD1. CDR3 length: 13 residues. The V gene's germline CDR1 is DFQATT and CDR2 SNEGSKA (reference sequence). V shed 8 bases, J shed 0 bases, and the junction held 4 bases outside the gene matches.

This clonotype has ten or more counts. This chain connects TRBV7-8 to TRBJ2-2; D uncertain. V lost 4 bases to trimming and J lost 0 bases, with 12 bases between them. Germline lookup yields CDR1 SGHVS and CDR2 FQNEAQ. This CDR3 has 16 amino acids. The chain's CDR3 is CASSSTRLANTGELFF. The CDR3 DNA sequence: TGTGCCAGCAGCTCCACGAGACTTGCGAACACCGGGGAGCTGTTTTTT. Drawing the rest from reference TRBV7-8 and TRBJ2-2, the complete variable domain is GAGVSQSPRYKVAKRGQDVALRCDPISGHVSLFWYQQALGQGPEFLTYFQNEAQLDKSGLPSDRFFAERPEGSVSTLKIQRTQQEDSAVYLCASSSTRLANTGELFFGEGSRLTVL.

The CDR3 coding sequence is TGTGCCATCAGTGGGGGGGGACAGCATCAGCCCCAGCATTTT. It translates to CAISGGGQHQPQHF. The chain combines TRBV10-3 with TRBJ1-5; 7 nucleotides line up with TRBD1. CDR1 is ENHRY, CDR2 SYGVKD, per germline. The ends lost 4 bases at V and 5 bases at J; junction bases unmatched: 5. CDR3 size: 14 residues.

V is TRBV19 and J is TRBJ1-1; D unresolved. The CDR3 covers 13 residues. Looked up from germline, CDR1 is LNHDA and CDR2 is SQIVND (reference sequence). V lost 2 bases, J lost 1 base, and 5 bases lay in between. CDR3 region: CASSITKNTEAFF. Here the CDR3 DNA reads TGTGCCAGTAGTATAACCAAGAACACTGAAGCTTTCTTT. Together with reference TRBV19 and TRBJ1-1, the CDR3 gives the full variable domain: DGGITQSPKYLFRKEGQNVTLSCEQNLNHDAMYWYRQDPGQGLRLIYYSQIVNDFQKGDIAEGYSVSREKKESFPLTVTSAQKNPTAFYLCASSITKNTEAFFGQGTRLTVV.

This rearrangement joins TRBV19 to TRBJ1-5, with D maybe TRBD1 (5 bases). Trimming took 3 bases from V and 7 from J, leaving 13 bases between them. CDR3 size: 14 residues. Germline V gene sequence: CDR1 LNHDA, CDR2 SQIVND (reference sequence). The CDR3: CASSIDSNLQPQHF. CDR3 in DNA: TGTGCCAGTAGTATCGACAGCAATCTACAGCCCCAGCATTTT.

In this sample, this clonotype turned up many times. The rearrangement links TRBV7-2 to TRBJ1-2, with 7 bases that match TRBD1. Germline V gene data show CDR1 as SGHTA and CDR2 as FQGNSA. The CDR3 extends over 14 amino acids. The V segment lost 4 bases and the J segment 4 bases; nucleotides outside the gene matches: 6. CDR3 sequence reads: CASSSPRGIYGYTF. Written as DNA, the CDR3 is TGTGCCAGCAGCTCGCCCAGGGGGATCTATGGCTACACCTTC.

This clonotype has more than one count but fewer than ten. The rearrangement joins TRBV6-5 to TRBJ1-3; D gene unclear. With 6 bases removed from V and 0 bases from J, the gap between germline ends came to 15 bases. The CDR3 is 16 residues long. CDR1 and CDR2 (germline): MNHEY, SVGAGI. The CDR3 sequence is CASSPPGRSSGNTIYF. CDR3 bases: TGTGCCAGCAGCCCCCCCGGCAGATCCTCTGGAAACACCATATATTTT.

This clonotype was observed at least ten times. This CDR3 reads CASSLDRGDQPQHF. The CDR3 bases are TGTGCCAGCAGCTTAGACAGGGGAGATCAGCCCCAGCATTTT. The J gene is TRBJ1-5, the V gene TRBV7-8, with 7 bases matching TRBD1. Germline loops: CDR1 SGHVS, CDR2 FQNEAQ. J lost 5 bases, V lost 1 base, and 2 bases had no gene match. The CDR3 consists of 14 residues.